One and the same sample provided the 27 T cell receptor beta chains below, sequenced in a study of persistence of HIV-infected CD4 T cells. Their antigen targets remain unknown. Lysates of CMV-infected fibroblasts at around 9.9 ug/mL stimulated these cells. Sorting of responding CD4+ T cells relied on upregulated CD40 ligand together with CD69. This was the immunoSEQ version 4 assay in survey mode. TCRdb's copy holds only in-frame clones and misses some; the assay was immunoSEQ multiplex PCR. Here the sample spans around 20,000 clones, about four fifths being singletons. Sequenced here: CD4+ T cells sorted from PBMCs after approximately 19-hour stimulation, sampled from a patient who received antiretroviral therapy. These receptors originate from an adult man with HIV who was CMV-seropositive.

The rearrangement links TRBV3-1 (or the pseudogene TRBV3-2) to TRBJ1-1; TRBD1 is a possible D gene (6 bases). The V gene's germline CDR1 is LGHDT and CDR2 YNNKEL (reference sequence). The CDR3 is 15 residues long. V was clipped by 2 bases and J by 5 bases, with 15 bases between them. The CDR3 spells CASSQTDTGRTEAFF. CDR3 DNA: TGTGCCAGCAGCCAAACCGATACAGGGAGAACTGAAGCTTTCTTT.

This rearrangement joins TRBV19 to TRBJ1-6, with D possibly matching TRBD1 (6 bases). Trimming removed 2 bases from V and 10 bases from J, with 15 bases in between. CDR1 is LNHDA, CDR2 SQIVND, per germline (reference sequence). This CDR3 spans 15 amino acids. DNA for the CDR3: TGTGCCAGTAGTATAAAGACCGAGGGGGAATCACCCCTCCACTTT. Translated, it gives CASSIKTEGESPLHF.

The chain joins TRBV25-1 to TRBJ2-1; TRBD2 is a possible D gene (5 bases). Between the trimmed V and J ends, which lost 3 bases and 9 bases, there was a span of 6 bases. The CDR3 has 11 amino acids. The germline V gene has CDR1 MGHDK and CDR2 SYGVNS. The DNA for the CDR3 is TGTGCCAGCAGTGAGGCGGGTGAGCAGTTCTTC. Its translation: CASSEAGEQFF.

The rearrangement joins TRBV5-1 to TRBJ2-2; D is perhaps TRBD1 (6 bases). Germline CDR1 SGHRS, CDR2 YFSETQ. Trimming stripped 0 bases from V and 6 bases from J, with 15 bases between. CDR3 size: 16 residues. The CDR3 region has the DNA TGCGCCAGCAGCTTGGAGCCTCAGGGGAATTCCGGGGAGCTGTTTTTT. Translation: CASSLEPQGNSGELFF.

The chain has TRBV6-5 and TRBJ2-7; no firm D call. The CDR3 has 12 amino acids. Germline CDR1 and CDR2: MNHEY and SVGAGI. Deletions cut 4 bases from V and 3 bases from J, with 7 bases between. DNA of the CDR3: TGTGCCAGCAGTTCAACCAGCTACGAGCAGTACTTC. Translated, it gives CASSSTSYEQYF.

The J gene is TRBJ1-5, the V gene TRBV6-5, with 10 bases aligning to TRBD1. V shed 4 bases, J shed 4 bases, and the junction held 4 bases outside the gene matches. The CDR3 is 15 residues long. Germline CDR1 MNHEY, CDR2 SVGAGI. Here the CDR3 reads CASSLGQGKNQPQHF. The CDR3 coding sequence is TGTGCCAGCAGTTTGGGACAGGGGAAGAATCAGCCCCAGCATTTT.

This clone was counted between two and nine times. The chain has TRBV6-5 and TRBJ1-5; D is unresolved. V was cut by 0 bases and J by 6 bases, with 12 bases left in between. Germline V gives CDR1 MNHEY, CDR2 SVGAGI. CDR3 length: 15 amino acids. The DNA of the CDR3 is TGTGCCAGCAGTTACTCACGGCAGGCGGGTCAGCCCCAGCATTTT. It yields the protein CASSYSRQAGQPQHF.

The J gene is TRBJ1-1, the V gene TRBV27, with 12 nucleotides matching TRBD1. Germline CDR1 reads MNHEY; CDR2 reads SMNVEV (reference sequence). The CDR3 runs to 14 residues. The V and J ends lost 5 bases and 5 bases, in that order; junction bases with no gene match: 3. CDR3 nucleotide sequence: TGTGCCAGCAGTCGGGACAGGGGGCTTACTGAAGCTTTCTTT. Amino acid sequence: CASSRDRGLTEAFF.

The chain carries TRBV5-6 and TRBJ1-2, with D perhaps TRBD1 (5 bases). The CDR3 runs to 13 residues. V gave up 2 bases and J gave up 5 bases, with 10 bases separating them. Looked up from germline, CDR1 is SGHDT and CDR2 is YYEEEE. CDR3 DNA sequence: TGTGCCAGCAGCTTACAGGCGAAGTATGGCTACACCTTC. Translating it yields CASSLQAKYGYTF.

The V call is TRBV5-6, the J call TRBJ1-6; 7 nucleotides match TRBD1. V gave up 2 bases and J gave up 7 bases; unmatched junction bases: 18. CDR3 length: 19 residues. Germline V CDR1 and CDR2: SGHDT, YYEEEE. CDR3 residues: CASSFRVEGGLWRNSPLHF. The CDR3 nucleotides are TGTGCCAGCAGCTTCCGTGTCGAAGGGGGCTTATGGAGGAATTCACCCCTCCACTTT.

The rearrangement links TRBV7-2 to TRBJ2-1, with 10 bases identical to TRBD2. J lost 8 bases, V lost 1 base, and 11 bases had no gene match. Germline CDR1 is SGHTA and CDR2 is FQGNSA. This CDR3 is 17 amino acids long. CDR3 amino acids: CASSLVASGGPADEQFF. The CDR3 DNA sequence: TGTGCCAGCAGCTTAGTAGCTAGCGGGGGACCCGCGGATGAGCAGTTCTTC. Full variable domain (missing parts from reference TRBV7-2 and TRBJ2-1): GAGVSQSPSNKVTEKGKDVELRCDPISGHTALYWYRQSLGQGLEFLIYFQGNSAPDKSGLPSDRFSAERTGGSVSTLTIQRTQQEDSAVYLCASSLVASGGPADEQFFGPGTRLTVL.

V gene TRBV4-1 combines with J gene TRBJ1-1; 7 bases line up with TRBD1. CDR3 length: 15 amino acids. With 3 bases clipped from V and 2 bases from J, the junction kept 6 bases outside the gene matches. Germline CDR1 and CDR2: MGHRA and YSYEKL. CDR3 nucleotides: TGCGCCAGCAGCCATGGTGACAGGGATAACACTGAAGCTTTCTTT. It is translated as CASSHGDRDNTEAFF.

V is TRBV5-4 and J is TRBJ1-3; 8 nucleotides align to TRBD1. The trim removed 2 bases at V and 0 bases at J, leaving 4 bases unmatched. Germline CDR1 SGHNT, CDR2 YYREEE (reference sequence). CDR3 length: 16 residues. CDR3 loop: CASSFHRGFSGNTIYF. The DNA for the CDR3 is TGTGCCAGCAGCTTTCACAGGGGGTTCTCTGGAAACACCATATATTTT.

The rearrangement uses TRBV19 and TRBJ1-2; 10 nucleotides match TRBD1. The germline CDR1 and CDR2 sequences are LNHDA and SQIVND (reference sequence). After removal of 4 bases from V and 4 bases from J, the junction contained 6 bases not matched to a gene. This CDR3 is 15 amino acids long. The CDR3 sequence is CASSTSGQGFYGYTF. The CDR3, as DNA: TGTGCCAGTAGTACTTCGGGACAGGGGTTCTATGGCTACACCTTC.

V is TRBV28 and J is TRBJ1-2; 7 positions match TRBD1. The CDR3 is 18 amino acids. CDR1 and CDR2 (germline): MDHEN, SYDVKM. Germline trimming cut 6 bases from V and 8 bases from J; bases unmatched to any gene: 24. The CDR3 DNA follows: TGTGCCAGCAGCACCATATTCCCCGACAGGGTAAAGGTACGGGGCTACACCTTC. This codes for CASSTIFPDRVKVRGYTF.

This clone was seen once. This chain uses TRBV28 with TRBJ2-7; D may correspond to TRBD1 or TRBD2 (5 bases each). CDR1 and CDR2 from the germline V gene are MDHEN and SYDVKM. V lost 6 bases, J lost 0 bases, and 15 bases lay in between. This CDR3 is 15 amino acids long. The CDR3 nucleotides are TGTGCCAGCAGGAGGGACGGACCTGTCTCCTACGAGCAGTACTTC. It specifies CASRRDGPVSYEQYF. The full variable domain, its missing parts supplied by reference TRBV28 and TRBJ2-7, is DVKVTQSSRYLVKRTGEKVFLECVQDMDHENMFWYRQDPGLGLRLIYFSYDVKMKEKGDIPEGYSVSREKKERFSLILESASTNQTSMYLCASRRDGPVSYEQYFGPGTRLTVT.

This chain connects TRBV7-2 to TRBJ2-7; D ambiguous. CDR1 SGHTA and CDR2 FQGNSA come from the germline V gene. The V gene lost 1 base and the J gene lost 3 bases, with 7 bases spanning the gap. This CDR3 is 13 amino acids long. CDR3 sequence (DNA): TGTGCCAGCAGCTTAGGGTTCCTCTACGAGCAGTACTTC. Encoded protein: CASSLGFLYEQYF.

For the CDR3, the DNA is TGTGCCAGCAGATTTCCGGGACAGCTATCTTCCTACGAGCAGTACTTC. This gives the protein CASRFPGQLSSYEQYF. The V gene is TRBV2, the J gene TRBJ2-7, with 7 bases matching TRBD1. Germline assignment: CDR1 SNHLY and CDR2 FYNNEI. The CDR3 totals 16 residues. V lost 6 bases and J lost 1; bases outside the gene matches: 12.

Here the CDR3 DNA reads TGTGCCAGCAGCCTGACGTCTCTAGCGGGGGGATGGAATAATGAGCAGTTCTTC. Amino acid sequence: CASSLTSLAGGWNNEQFF. The V and J genes are TRBV5-4 and TRBJ2-1; the match to TRBD2 covers 11 bases. Losses at the gene ends were 4 bases for V and 7 bases for J; bases not matched to a gene: 16. CDR3 size: 18 residues. Germline V gene data show CDR1 as SGHNT and CDR2 as YYREEE (reference sequence).

This clone was found a few times. The chain uses TRBV5-1 and TRBJ2-1; D is possibly TRBD2 (5 bases). This CDR3 has 14 amino acids. The ends were cut back, 5 bases at V and 6 bases at J, with 15 bases in the middle. Germline loops: CDR1 SGHRS, CDR2 YFSETQ. CDR3: CASRKDSEVNEQFF. CDR3 nucleotides: TGCGCCAGCAGAAAGGATTCGGAGGTCAATGAGCAGTTCTTC.

By sample share, this clone is medium-sized. The chain joins TRBV20-1 to TRBJ1-5; D ambiguous. The CDR3 has 13 residues. CDR1 and CDR2 (germline): DFQATT, SNEGSKA (reference sequence). Trimming removed 3 bases at V and 3 bases at J, with 9 bases between. This chain's CDR3 is CSASEGNNQPQHF. Here the CDR3 DNA reads TGCAGTGCTAGTGAGGGAAACAATCAGCCCCAGCATTTT.

The genes are TRBV9 and TRBJ2-1; D call uncertain. Germline loops: CDR1 SGDLS, CDR2 YYNGEE. The CDR3 is 17 residues long. V lost 0 bases and J lost 0, with 13 bases in between. The CDR3 coding sequence is TGTGCCAGCAGCGTAGATACTCAGCCGAGCTCCTACAATGAGCAGTTCTTC. It codes for CASSVDTQPSSYNEQFF.

This chain joins TRBV2 and TRBJ1-5; D is undetermined. Trimming left V 2 bases short and J 0 bases short, with 5 bases between. Germline V gene lookup returns CDR1 SNHLY and CDR2 FYNNEI. The CDR3 spans 14 residues. CDR3 sequence: CASSERYSNQPQHF. CDR3 DNA sequence: TGTGCCAGCAGTGAAAGGTATAGCAATCAGCCCCAGCATTTT.

This chain connects TRBV9 to TRBJ2-3, with no clear D. V lost 3 bases and J 2 bases, leaving 4 bases between the germline ends. This CDR3 has 12 residues. Germline lookup yields CDR1 SGDLS and CDR2 YYNGEE. Here the CDR3 reads CASSENTDTQYF. The CDR3 DNA reads as TGTGCCAGCAGCGAGAACACAGATACGCAGTATTTT. Full variable domain (remainder filled in from reference TRBV9 and TRBJ2-3): DSGVTQTPKHLITATGQRVTLRCSPRSGDLSVYWYQQSLDQGLQFLIQYYNGEERAKGNILERFSAQQFPDLHSELNLSSLELGDSALYFCASSENTDTQYFGPGTRLTVL.

A single count supports this clone. The chain is built from TRBV21-1 and TRBJ2-1; the table names TRBD2, a call not compared with the DNA. TRBV21-1 is a documented pseudogene. The CDR3 length is 17 residues. The CDR3 sequence is CASSLRTSGGPLDEQFF. The CDR3 DNA reads as TGTGCCAGCAGCCTTCGGACTAGCGGGGGCCCCTTGGATGAGCAGTTCTTC.

The chain is built from TRBV5-4 and TRBJ1-4; D unclear. V lost 6 bases and J lost 8, with 20 bases in between. Germline loops: CDR1 SGHNT, CDR2 YYREEE (reference sequence). The length of the CDR3 is 15 residues. CDR3 protein: CASNLAPTKGEKLFF. CDR3 nucleotides: TGTGCCAGCAACCTGGCCCCGACGAAAGGAGAAAAACTGTTTTTT.

The J gene is TRBJ1-1, the V gene TRBV4-2; D might be TRBD1 (6 bases). CDR1 is LGHNA and CDR2 is YNFKEQ in the germline V gene. Trimming removed 4 bases at V and 5 bases at J, with 17 bases between. The CDR3 loop spans 15 amino acids. CDR3 amino acids: CASSPTTDRITEAFF. CDR3 in DNA: TGTGCCAGCAGCCCCACCACGGACAGAATTACTGAAGCTTTCTTT.